This T cell receptor (beta chain) originates from a study of blood T cell repertoires in COVID-19. Study-level background: COVID-19 samples collected from the United States, Italy and Spain covered acute and convalescent phases.

Per the study methods: The authors estimated nucleated cell counts from reference gene primer amplification. This table comes from immunoSEQ multiplex PCR, and its TCRdb copy is limited to in-frame clones, with some not included. The V and J calls and clone size were taken over from that table, and D and trimming were inferred from the DNA. The sample has fewer than 250,000 clones, roughly 90% seen once; the top ten hold around 8.9%. V lost 3 bases and J lost 6, with 9 bases in between. Germline CDR1 SGHNT, CDR2 YENEEA. The CDR3 consists of 12 residues. The sequenced material came from PBMCs or T cells enriched from blood (not recorded which). The gene calls are TRBV11-3 and TRBJ2-7; perhaps TRBD1 as D (5 bases). The source of this sequence is a woman in her late teens or twenties who had recovered from COVID-19. For the CDR3, the DNA is TGTGCCAGCAGCTTGGGTAGGGGCGAGCAGTACTTC. Encoded protein: CASSLGRGEQYF.